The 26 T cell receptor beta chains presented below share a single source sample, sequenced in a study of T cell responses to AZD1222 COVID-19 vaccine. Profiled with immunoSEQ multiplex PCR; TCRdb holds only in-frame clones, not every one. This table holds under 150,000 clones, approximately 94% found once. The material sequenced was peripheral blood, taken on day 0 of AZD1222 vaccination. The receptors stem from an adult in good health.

CDR3 nucleotide sequence: TGCGCCAGCAGCCAAGAGAAGCGCCCCGGGGATTCACCCCTCCACTTT. Residues: CASSQEKRPGDSPLHF. The chain is built from TRBV4-3 and TRBJ1-6, with D unclear. The germline gives CDR1 LGHNA, CDR2 YSLEER. The CDR3 is 16 residues long. V was trimmed by 0 bases and J by 8 bases, leaving 14 bases between them.

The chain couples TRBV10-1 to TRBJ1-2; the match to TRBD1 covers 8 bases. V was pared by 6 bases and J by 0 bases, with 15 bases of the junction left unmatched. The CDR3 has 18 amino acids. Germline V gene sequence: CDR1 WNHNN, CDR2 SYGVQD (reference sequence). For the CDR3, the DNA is TGCGCCAGCAGAGGAGACAGGGGTAGACAATTTCCTAACTATGGCTACACCTTC. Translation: CASRGDRGRQFPNYGYTF.

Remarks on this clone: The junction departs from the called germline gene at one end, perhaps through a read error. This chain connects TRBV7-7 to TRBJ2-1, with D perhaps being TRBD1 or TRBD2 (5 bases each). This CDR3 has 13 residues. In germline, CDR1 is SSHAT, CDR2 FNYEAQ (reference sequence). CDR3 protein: CASSRQGVNEQFF. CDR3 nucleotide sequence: TGTGCTAGCAGCAGGCAGGGAGTCAATGAGCAGTTCTTC.

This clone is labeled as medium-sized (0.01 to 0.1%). The CDR3 bases are TGTGCCACCAGCAGAGATACGGCGAACACTGAAGCTTTCTTT. Translated, it gives CATSRDTANTEAFF. The genes are TRBV15 and TRBJ1-1; no reliable D call. This CDR3 spans 14 amino acids. Between the trimmed V and J ends, which lost 0 bases and 1 base, there was a span of 6 bases. Per germline, CDR1 LNHNV and CDR2 YYDKDF (reference sequence).

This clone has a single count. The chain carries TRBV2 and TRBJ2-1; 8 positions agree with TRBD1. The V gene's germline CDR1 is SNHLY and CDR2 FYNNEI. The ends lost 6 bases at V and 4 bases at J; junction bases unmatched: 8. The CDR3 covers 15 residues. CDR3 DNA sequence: TGTGCCAGCAGGGGACAGGTCGACCTATACAATGAGCAGTTCTTC. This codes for CASRGQVDLYNEQFF.

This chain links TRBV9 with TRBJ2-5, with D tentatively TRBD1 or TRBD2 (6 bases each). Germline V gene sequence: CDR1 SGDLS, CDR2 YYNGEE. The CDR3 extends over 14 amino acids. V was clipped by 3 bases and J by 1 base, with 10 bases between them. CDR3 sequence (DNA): TGTGCCAGCAGCGAGGGGGGACTCCAAGAGACCCAGTACTTC. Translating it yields CASSEGGLQETQYF.

CDR3 sequence (DNA): TGTGCCAGCAGTTCTGGGTCGGGATATTATAGCAATCAGCCCCAGCATTTT. Its protein is CASSSGSGYYSNQPQHF. The chain has TRBV28 and TRBJ1-5, with D unresolved. Germline CDR1 and CDR2: MDHEN and SYDVKM. The CDR3 covers 17 residues. Trimming stripped 4 bases from V and 0 bases from J, with 16 bases between.

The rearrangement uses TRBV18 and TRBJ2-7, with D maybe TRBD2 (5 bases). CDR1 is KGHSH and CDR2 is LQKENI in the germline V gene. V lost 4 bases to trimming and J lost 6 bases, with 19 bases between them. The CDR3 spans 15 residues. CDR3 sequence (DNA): TGTGCCAGCTCACGCCAATCCGGACTTAAACTCGAGCAGTACTTC. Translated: CASSRQSGLKLEQYF.

In nucleotides, the CDR3 is TGCAGCGTGCGGACAGGGAATGAAAAACTGTTTTTT. Residues: CSVRTGNEKLFF. This rearrangement joins TRBV29-1 to TRBJ1-4; 8 bases align to TRBD1. The CDR3 is 12 residues long. Trimming at V came to 6 bases and at J to 5 bases, leaving 2 bases not matched to a gene. Germline values: CDR1 SQVTM, CDR2 ANQGSEA.

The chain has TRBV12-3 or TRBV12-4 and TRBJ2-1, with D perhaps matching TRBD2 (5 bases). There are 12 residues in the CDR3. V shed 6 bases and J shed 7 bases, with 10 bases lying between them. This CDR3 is CASSQRANEQFF. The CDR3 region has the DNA TGTGCCAGCAGCCAGAGGGCGAATGAGCAGTTCTTC.

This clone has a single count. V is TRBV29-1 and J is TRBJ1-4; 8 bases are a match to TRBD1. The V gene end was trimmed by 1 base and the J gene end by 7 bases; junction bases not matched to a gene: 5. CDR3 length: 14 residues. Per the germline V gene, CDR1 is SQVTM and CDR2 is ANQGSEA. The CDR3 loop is CSVEGTGSGEKLFF. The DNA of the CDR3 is TGCAGCGTTGAAGGGACAGGGTCTGGTGAAAAACTGTTTTTT.

The CDR3 DNA reads TGTGCCAGCAGTGGCATGAGACCGGGACCAGACGTCGGGGATTCACCCCTCCACTTT. Translating gives CASSGMRPGPDVGDSPLHF. This chain joins TRBV6-2 or TRBV6-3 and TRBJ1-6, with TRBD1 as a possible D gene (5 bases). In germline, CDR1 is MNHEY, CDR2 SVGEGT. Trimming pared 5 bases from V and 8 bases from J, leaving 28 bases between. The CDR3 extends over 19 amino acids.

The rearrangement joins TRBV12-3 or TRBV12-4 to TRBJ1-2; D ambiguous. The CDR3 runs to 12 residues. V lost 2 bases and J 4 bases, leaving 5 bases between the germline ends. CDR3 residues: CASSLRTYGYTF. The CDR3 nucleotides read TGTGCCAGCAGTTTACGGACCTATGGCTACACCTTC.

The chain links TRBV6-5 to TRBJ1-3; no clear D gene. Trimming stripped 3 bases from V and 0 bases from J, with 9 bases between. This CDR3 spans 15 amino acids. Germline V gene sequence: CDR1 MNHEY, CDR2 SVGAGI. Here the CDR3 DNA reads TGTGCCAGCAGTTATCTGCCCGGCTCTGGAAACACCATATATTTT. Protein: CASSYLPGSGNTIYF.

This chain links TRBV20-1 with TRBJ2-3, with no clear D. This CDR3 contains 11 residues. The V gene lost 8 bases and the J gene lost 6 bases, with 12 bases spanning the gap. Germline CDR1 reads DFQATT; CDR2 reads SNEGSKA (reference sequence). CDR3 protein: CSPHVGDTQYF. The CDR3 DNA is TGCAGTCCCCACGTGGGGGATACGCAGTATTTT.

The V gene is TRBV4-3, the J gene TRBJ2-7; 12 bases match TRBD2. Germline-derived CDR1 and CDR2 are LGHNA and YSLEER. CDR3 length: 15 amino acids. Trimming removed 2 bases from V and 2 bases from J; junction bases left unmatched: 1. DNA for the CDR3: TGCGCCAGCAGCCAAACTAGCGGGAGGACCTACGAGCAGTACTTC. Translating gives CASSQTSGRTYEQYF.

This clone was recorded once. The CDR3 region is CASSLDNTGNEQFF. In DNA, the CDR3 is TGCGCCAGCAGCTTGGACAATACGGGGAATGAGCAGTTCTTC. V gene TRBV5-1 combines with J gene TRBJ2-1; TRBD2 might be the D (5 bases). V was cut by 0 bases and J by 7 bases, with 11 bases left in between. The CDR3 spans 14 residues. CDR1 is SGHRS and CDR2 is YFSETQ in the germline V gene.

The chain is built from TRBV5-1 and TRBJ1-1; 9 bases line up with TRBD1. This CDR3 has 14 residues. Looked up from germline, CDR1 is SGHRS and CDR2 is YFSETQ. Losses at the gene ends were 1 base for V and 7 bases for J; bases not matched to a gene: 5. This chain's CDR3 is CASSLRQGDNEAFF. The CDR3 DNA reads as TGCGCCAGCAGCTTGAGACAGGGGGATAATGAAGCTTTCTTT.

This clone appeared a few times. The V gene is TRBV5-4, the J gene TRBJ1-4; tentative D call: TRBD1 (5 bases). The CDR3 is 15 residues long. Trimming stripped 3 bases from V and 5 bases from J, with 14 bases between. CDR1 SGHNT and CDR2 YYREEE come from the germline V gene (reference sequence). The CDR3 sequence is CASSSIPGPNEKLFF. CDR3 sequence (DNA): TGTGCCAGCAGCTCAATCCCGGGACCAAATGAAAAACTGTTTTTT.

The CDR3: CASSISRDRTTDTQYF. In DNA, the CDR3 is TGTGCCAGCAGCATAAGCCGGGACAGGACCACAGATACGCAGTATTTT. This sequence joins TRBV13 and TRBJ2-3; TRBD1 aligns across 8 bases. Germline CDR1 is PRHDT and CDR2 is FYEKMQ (reference sequence). With 5 bases clipped from V and 2 bases from J, the junction kept 9 bases outside the gene matches. The CDR3 runs 16 residues.

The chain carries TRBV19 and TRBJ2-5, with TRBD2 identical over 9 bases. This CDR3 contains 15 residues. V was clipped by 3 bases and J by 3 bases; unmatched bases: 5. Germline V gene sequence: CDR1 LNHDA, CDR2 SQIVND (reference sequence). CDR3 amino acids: CASSIRLAGEETQYF. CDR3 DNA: TGTGCCAGTAGTATCCGGTTAGCGGGGGAAGAGACCCAGTACTTC.

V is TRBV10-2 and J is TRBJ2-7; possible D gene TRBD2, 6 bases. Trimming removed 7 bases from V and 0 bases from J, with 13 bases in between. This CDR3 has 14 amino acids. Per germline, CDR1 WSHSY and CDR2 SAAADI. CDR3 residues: CASKRVQSSYEQYF. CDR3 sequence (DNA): TGCGCCAGCAAGCGGGTCCAAAGCTCCTACGAGCAGTACTTC.

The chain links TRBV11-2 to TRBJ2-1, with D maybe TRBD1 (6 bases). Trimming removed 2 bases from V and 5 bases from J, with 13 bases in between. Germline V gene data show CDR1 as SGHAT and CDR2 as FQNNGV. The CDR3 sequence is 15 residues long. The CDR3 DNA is TGTGCCAGCAGCTTACAGGGGAGAGATAACAATGAGCAGTTCTTC. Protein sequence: CASSLQGRDNNEQFF.

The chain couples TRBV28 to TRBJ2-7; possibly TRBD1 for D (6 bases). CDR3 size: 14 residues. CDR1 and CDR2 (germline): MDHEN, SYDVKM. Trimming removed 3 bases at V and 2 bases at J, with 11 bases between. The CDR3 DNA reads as TGTGCCAGCAGTTTTCCCGGGACAACCTACGAGCAGTACTTC. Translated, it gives CASSFPGTTYEQYF. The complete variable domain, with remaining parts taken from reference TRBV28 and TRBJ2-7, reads DVKVTQSSRYLVKRTGEKVFLECVQDMDHENMFWYRQDPGLGLRLIYFSYDVKMKEKGDIPEGYSVSREKKERFSLILESASTNQTSMYLCASSFPGTTYEQYFGPGTRLTVT.

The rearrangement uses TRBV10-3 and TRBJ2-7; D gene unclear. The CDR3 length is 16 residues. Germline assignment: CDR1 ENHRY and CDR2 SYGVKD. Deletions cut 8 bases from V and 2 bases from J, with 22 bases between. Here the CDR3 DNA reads TGTGCCATCCGCCCCGCATGGGGAATCCCTACCTACGAGCAGTACTTC. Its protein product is CAIRPAWGIPTYEQYF.

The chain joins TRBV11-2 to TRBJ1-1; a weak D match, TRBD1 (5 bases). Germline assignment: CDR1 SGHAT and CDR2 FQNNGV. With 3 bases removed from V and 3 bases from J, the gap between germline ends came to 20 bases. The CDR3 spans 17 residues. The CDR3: CASSLQSGTILDTEAFF. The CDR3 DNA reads TGTGCCAGCAGCTTGCAATCCGGGACCATACTCGACACTGAAGCTTTCTTT.